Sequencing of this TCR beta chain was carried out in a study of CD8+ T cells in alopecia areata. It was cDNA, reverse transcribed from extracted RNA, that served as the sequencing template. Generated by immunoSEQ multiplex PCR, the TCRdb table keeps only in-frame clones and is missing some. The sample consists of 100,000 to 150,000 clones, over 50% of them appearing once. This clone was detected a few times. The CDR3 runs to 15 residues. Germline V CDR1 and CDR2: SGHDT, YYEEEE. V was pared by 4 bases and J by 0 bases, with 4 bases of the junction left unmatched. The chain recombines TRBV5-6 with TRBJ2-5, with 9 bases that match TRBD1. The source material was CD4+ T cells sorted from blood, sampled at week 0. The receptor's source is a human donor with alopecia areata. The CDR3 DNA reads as TGTGCCAGCAGCATCGGGACAGGGCACCAAGAGACCCAGTACTTC. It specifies CASSIGTGHQETQYF.